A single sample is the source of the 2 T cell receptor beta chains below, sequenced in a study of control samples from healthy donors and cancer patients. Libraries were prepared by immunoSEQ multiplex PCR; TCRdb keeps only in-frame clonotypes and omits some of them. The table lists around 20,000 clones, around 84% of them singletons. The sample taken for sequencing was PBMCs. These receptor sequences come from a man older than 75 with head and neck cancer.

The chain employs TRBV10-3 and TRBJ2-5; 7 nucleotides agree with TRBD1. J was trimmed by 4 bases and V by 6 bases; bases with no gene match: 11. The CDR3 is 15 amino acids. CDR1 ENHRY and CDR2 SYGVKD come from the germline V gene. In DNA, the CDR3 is TGTGCCATCAGCCAACAGGGGTCAGTCGTAGAGACCCAGTACTTC. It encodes CAISQQGSVVETQYF.

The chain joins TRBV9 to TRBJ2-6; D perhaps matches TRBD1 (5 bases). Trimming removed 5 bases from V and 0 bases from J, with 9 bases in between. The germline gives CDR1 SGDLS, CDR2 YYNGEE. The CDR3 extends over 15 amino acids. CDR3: CASREDSSGANVLTF. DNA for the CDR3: TGTGCCAGCAGGGAAGACAGCTCTGGGGCCAACGTCCTGACTTTC.